Listed below are T cell receptor beta chains from one sample, sequenced in a study of blood T cell repertoires in COVID-19. Using immunoSEQ multiplex PCR, the repertoire was profiled, and TCRdb retains in-frame clones only, with some absent. Here the sample spans roughly 200,000 clones, about 80% being singletons. The sample consisted of peripheral blood. These receptors all stem from a man aged 60 to 69 with acute or convalescent COVID-19. CDR3s include the opening cysteine and the closing phenylalanine or tryptophan. Each record gives: clone size, V gene, J gene, D gene, CDR3 DNA, CDR3 protein. The D gene is left open where the match is weak. Some rows mark clone size as missing; the rest say once, few, many or name a class of expanded clone.

>-|TRBV5-1|TRBJ1-4|-
TGCGCCAGCAGCTTCGCGCTAGACAGAGATAATGAAAAACTGTTTTTT
CASSFALDRDNEKLFF
>-|TRBV11-2|TRBJ2-1|-
TGTGCCAGCAGCTTATTGGCAGGGACCTACAATGAGCAGTTCTTC
CASSLLAGTYNEQFF
>-|TRBV6-5|TRBJ2-1|-
TGTGCCAGCAGTTACTCACCAGGCTCCAATGAGCAGTTCTTC
CASSYSPGSNEQFF
>few|TRBV4-3|TRBJ2-1|-
TGCGCCAGCAGCGGCCGACTGGAGATCAATGAGCAGTTCTTC
CASSGRLEINEQFF
>once|TRBV6-6|TRBJ2-5|-
TGTGCCAGCAGTTACATGGGGGGGGCCCAAGAGACCCAGTACTTC
CASSYMGGAQETQYF
>-|TRBV24-1|TRBJ2-3|-
TGTGCCACCAGTGACCCGGGACTGTCAGATACGCAGTATTTT
CATSDPGLSDTQYF
>-|TRBV7-8|TRBJ1-2|-
TGTGCCAGCAGCTTCTGGGAGGACTATGGCTACACCTTC
CASSFWEDYGYTF
>-|TRBV5-1|TRBJ2-3|-
TGCGCCAGCAGCTTGGAGTGGGCCGGCACAGATACGCAGTATTTT
CASSLEWAGTDTQYF
>-|TRBV24-1|TRBJ2-1|TRBD2
TGTGCCACCAATCCCGGGGGGGGAAACAATGAGCAGTTCTTC
CATNPGGGNNEQFF
>-|TRBV5-8|TRBJ1-1|-
TGTGCCAGCAGTCCCGGACAGAAGAACACTGAAGCTTTCTTT
CASSPGQKNTEAFF
>-|TRBV5-4|TRBJ2-3|TRBD2
TGTGCCAGCAGCTTCAAGGGACTAGCGGGAGGGGGAAGTACAGATACGCAGTATTTT
CASSFKGLAGGGSTDTQYF
>-|TRBV20-1|TRBJ2-1|-
TGCAGTGTGCAGGGCTCCCATGAGCAGTTCTTC
CSVQGSHEQFF
>-|TRBV12-3/TRBV12-4|TRBJ1-2|-
TGTGCCAGCAGTTTTACAGGCCCGGGTGGCTACACCTTC
CASSFTGPGGYTF
>few|TRBV6-6|TRBJ1-1|TRBD1
TGTGCCAGCAGCCATGGACAGGGAGGCACTGAAGCTTTCTTT
CASSHGQGGTEAFF
>-|TRBV30|TRBJ1-5|-
TGTGCCTGGAAGTCAGTGTTTAGCAATCAGCCCCAGCATTTT
CAWKSVFSNQPQHF
>-|TRBV10-2|TRBJ2-1|TRBD2
TGCGCCAGCAAAAGGGGGTGGCGGGAGGGTTCCTACAATGAGCAGTTCTTC
CASKRGWREGSYNEQFF
>once|TRBV3-1/TRBV3-2|TRBJ2-5|-
TGTGCCAGCAGCCAAGACTTAGCCCCCCAAGAGACCCAGTACTTC
CASSQDLAPQETQYF
>many|TRBV9|TRBJ1-5|-
TGTGCCAGCAGCGTAGGAGGGGCGGGGCAGCCCCAGCATTTT
CASSVGGAGQPQHF
>-|TRBV27|TRBJ2-1|-
TGTGCCAGCAGTTCCCCCTTGAGGGTGAACTACAATGAGCAGTTCTTC
CASSSPLRVNYNEQFF
>-|TRBV4-1|TRBJ1-1|-
TGCGCCAGCAGCCAAGCGGAGGGGACTGAAGCTTTCTTT
CASSQAEGTEAFF
>-|TRBV9|TRBJ2-3|-
TGTGCCAGCAGCGAGGCTCGGGGGGCATCCACAGATACGCAGTATTTT
CASSEARGASTDTQYF
>-|TRBV19|TRBJ1-2|-
TGTGCCAGTAGTCTACAGGGTCCCCCGGGTCTCTATGGCTACACCTTC
CASSLQGPPGLYGYTF
>-|TRBV3-1/TRBV3-2|TRBJ1-5|-
TGTGCCAGCAGCCGGAGCGGCAATCAGCCCCAGCATTTT
CASSRSGNQPQHF
>-|TRBV29-1|TRBJ2-3|-
TGCAGCTTTGACTCAGGCCTTAGCACAGATACGCAGTATTTT
CSFDSGLSTDTQYF
>-|TRBV24-1|TRBJ2-2|TRBD2
TGTGCCACCAGTGATCCCTACCGGTCGGGGGGGACCGGGGAGCTGTTTTTT
CATSDPYRSGGTGELFF
>-|TRBV19|TRBJ1-4|-
TGTGCCAGTAGTTGGGACACCTATGAAAAACTGTTTTTT
CASSWDTYEKLFF
>-|TRBV6-1|TRBJ1-5|TRBD1
TGTGCCAGCAGTGGGGACAGGGAGAAGGGTAGCAATCAGCCCCAGCATTTT
CASSGDREKGSNQPQHF
>few|TRBV2|TRBJ2-7|TRBD1
TGTGCCAGCAGTCGTGGACAGGGAACCTACGAGCAGTACTTC
CASSRGQGTYEQYF
>-|TRBV6-1|TRBJ1-6|-
TGTGCCAGCAGTGTGAGCAAAAGCTCCTATAATTCACCCCTCCACTTT
CASSVSKSSYNSPLHF
>-|TRBV4-2|TRBJ1-3|TRBD1
TGTGCCAGCAGCCAGAGGGACAGCCGCTCTGGAAACACCATATATTTT
CASSQRDSRSGNTIYF
>-|TRBV7-9|TRBJ1-5|-
TGTGCCAGCAGCTTAGCCAACAGTCGGCAGCCCCAGCATTTT
CASSLANSRQPQHF
>once|TRBV4-2|TRBJ2-1|TRBD1
TGTGCCAGCAGCCAAGGGGCGACAGGGGAGTCGAATGAGCAGTTCTTC
CASSQGATGESNEQFF
>-|TRBV6-5|TRBJ2-7|TRBD1
TGTGCCAGCAGTTACTCCGGGACAGGATCCTACGAGCAGTACTTC
CASSYSGTGSYEQYF
>-|TRBV19|TRBJ1-1|-
TGTGCCAGTAGTCTAGAGTATGAAGCTTTCTTT
CASSLEYEAFF
>-|TRBV7-2|TRBJ2-7|TRBD2
TGTGCCAGCAGCTTAAGTCTAGCGGGGGGTCTTGCCTACGAGCAGTACTTC
CASSLSLAGGLAYEQYF
>-|TRBV15|TRBJ1-4|-
TGTGCCACCAGCAGGGAAAGGACAGCCGCAACTAATGAAAAACTGTTTTTT
CATSRERTAATNEKLFF
>-|TRBV6-5|TRBJ2-3|TRBD1
TGTGCCAGCAGTCTACAGGGGGCGCTTACAGATACGCAGTATTTT
CASSLQGALTDTQYF
>-|TRBV3-1/TRBV3-2|TRBJ2-7|TRBD2
TGTGCCAGCAGCCAAGTTATAGGGACTAGCTTAGGGGAGCAGTACTTC
CASSQVIGTSLGEQYF
>-|TRBV29-1|TRBJ1-2|-
TGCAGCGTTGGCCCTGGACAGTCTAACTATGGCTACACCTTC
CSVGPGQSNYGYTF
>-|TRBV7-2|TRBJ2-3|TRBD2
TGTGCCAGCAGCCCGCGGACTAGCGGGAGGATAGATACGCAGTATTTT
CASSPRTSGRIDTQYF
>-|TRBV19|TRBJ2-7|TRBD2
TGTGCCAGTAGTAGCCTAGCGGCCTACGAGCAGTACTTC
CASSSLAAYEQYF
>-|TRBV11-2|TRBJ2-4|TRBD2
TGTGCCAGCAGCTTGGGGAGGGAAAACATTCAGTACTTC
CASSLGRENIQYF
>-|TRBV3-1/TRBV3-2|TRBJ2-7|-
TGTGCCAGCAGCCAAGGGGTAGGGGGCTACGAGCAGTACTTC
CASSQGVGGYEQYF
>-|TRBV6-6|TRBJ1-1|-
TGTGCCAGCACCCAGACAGTGAACACTGAAGCTTTCTTT
CASTQTVNTEAFF
>-|TRBV7-2|TRBJ1-3|TRBD1
TGTGCCAGCAGCTTAACCGGGACAGGGGTCAACACCATATATTTT
CASSLTGTGVNTIYF
>-|TRBV2|TRBJ1-1|-
TGTGCCAGCAGTGGGCCCCAGGGCAGCAGCATGAACACTGAAGCTTTCTTT
CASSGPQGSSMNTEAFF
>-|TRBV18|TRBJ1-3|-
TGTGCCAGCTCACCCCCAGGGGACGGAAACACCATATATTTT
CASSPPGDGNTIYF
>-|TRBV12-3/TRBV12-4|TRBJ2-1|-
TGTGCCAGCAGTGCTAGCTACAATAAGCAGTTCTTC
CASSASYNKQFF
>many|TRBV29-1|TRBJ2-3|TRBD2
TGCAGCGGTGCGACTAGCTCAAGGGCAGATACGCAGTATTTT
CSGATSSRADTQYF
>-|TRBV4-1|TRBJ2-7|-
TGCGCCAGCAGCCCCACCGGAACGGCAGGCTCCTACGAGCAGTACTTC
CASSPTGTAGSYEQYF
>-|TRBV6-2/TRBV6-3|TRBJ1-1|-
TGTGCCAGCAGTTACGGAGGGATGGGAAGTGAAGCTTTCTTT
CASSYGGMGSEAFF
>few|TRBV11-2|TRBJ1-5|-
TGTGCCAGCAGCTTGGCCGGGACATCCCAGCCCCAGCATTTT
CASSLAGTSQPQHF
>-|TRBV5-8|TRBJ1-2|-
TGTGCCAGCAGCTTGGCCATAAGATTAACGGGGGATACGGGCTACACCTTC
CASSLAIRLTGDTGYTF
>-|TRBV9|TRBJ1-1|TRBD1
TGTGCCAGCAGCCTTCGACAGGGGTCTGGTACTGAAGCTTTCTTT
CASSLRQGSGTEAFF
>-|TRBV2|TRBJ1-1|TRBD1
TGTGCCAGCCTCCCGGGACAGGCGAACACTGAAGCTTTCTTT
CASLPGQANTEAFF
>-|TRBV12-3/TRBV12-4|TRBJ1-1|TRBD1
TGTGCCAGCAGTTTCGGACAGGCAACGGAAGCTTTCTTT
CASSFGQATEAFF
>-|TRBV6-5|TRBJ2-7|-
TGTGCCAGCAGTTACCGCGCGGAACTACCTGAGCAGTACTTC
CASSYRAELPEQYF
>-|TRBV30|TRBJ1-3|-
TGTGCCTGGAGTGAGGTCGGGATCTCTGGAAACACCATATATTTT
CAWSEVGISGNTIYF